Below, 31 T cell receptor beta chains from the same sample are listed, as sequenced in a study of cytomegalovirus exposure and HLA in healthy donors. Both 60 Vbeta primers and 13 Jbeta primers went into the PCR. The data were produced by immunoSEQ multiplex PCR, yet TCRdb's version contains in-frame clones alone and is incomplete. The sample's table shows roughly 110,000 clones. Material for sequencing was PBMCs. Receptors were obtained from a man in his forties in good health and CMV-seropositive.

This rearrangement joins TRBV6-1 to TRBJ2-7; 10 bases are shared with TRBD2. The germline V gene has CDR1 MNHNS and CDR2 SASEGT. The junction had 2 bases not matched to a gene; V was cut back by 6 bases and J by 0 bases. This CDR3 has 14 amino acids. The CDR3 sequence is CASRLAGASYEQYF. The CDR3 nucleotides read TGTGCCAGCAGGCTAGCGGGAGCCTCCTACGAGCAGTACTTC.

This chain joins TRBV5-1 and TRBJ2-5, with D tentatively TRBD2 (6 bases). Deletions cut 7 bases from V and 5 bases from J, with 21 bases between. Germline lookup yields CDR1 SGHRS and CDR2 YFSETQ. The CDR3 has 15 amino acids. The CDR3, as DNA: TGCGCCAGCGACGCCTCCTCCGGGAGCGGTGAGACCCAGTACTTC. Translating gives CASDASSGSGETQYF.

The chain recombines TRBV19 with TRBJ2-2; 9 nucleotides align to TRBD2. V lost 9 bases and J lost 7; bases outside the gene matches: 12. The CDR3 contains 15 residues. Germline lookup yields CDR1 LNHDA and CDR2 SQIVND (reference sequence). The CDR3 here is CASNPEAGGVGELFF. Written as DNA, the CDR3 is TGTGCCAGCAATCCCGAAGCGGGAGGTGTCGGGGAGCTGTTTTTT.

This chain's CDR3 is CASSPGLAGETQYF. The CDR3 DNA reads as TGTGCCAGCAGCCCTGGACTAGCGGGAGAGACCCAGTACTTC. The rearrangement joins TRBV11-2 to TRBJ2-5; 11 positions match TRBD2. The CDR3 is 14 residues long. V shed 5 bases and J 4 bases; nucleotides not matched to a gene: 3. CDR1 is SGHAT and CDR2 is FQNNGV in the germline V gene.

The chain recombines TRBV7-6 with TRBJ2-5; TRBD1 matches at 8 bases. J lost 5 bases, V lost 3 bases, and 5 bases had no gene match. This CDR3 has 14 amino acids. From germline, CDR1 is SGHVS and CDR2 FNYEAQ. CDR3 coding DNA: TGTGCCAGCAGCTTGAGACAGGGGTTGGAGACCCAGTACTTC. This codes for CASSLRQGLETQYF.

The chain links TRBV2 to TRBJ1-6, with D tentatively TRBD1 (5 bases). Deletions cut 6 bases from V and 6 bases from J, with 27 bases between. The CDR3 spans 19 residues. The germline CDR1 and CDR2 sequences are SNHLY and FYNNEI. The CDR3 spells CASSQPSDQGLSGNSPLHF. CDR3 sequence (DNA): TGTGCCAGCAGCCAACCGTCGGACCAGGGATTGAGTGGTAATTCACCCCTCCACTTT.

The rearrangement links TRBV5-1 to TRBJ2-5; D is perhaps TRBD2 (6 bases). Germline loops: CDR1 SGHRS, CDR2 YFSETQ. The CDR3 runs 12 residues. V was cut by 0 bases and J by 9 bases, with 9 bases left in between. The CDR3 sequence is CASSLGTGAQYF. The CDR3 coding sequence is TGCGCCAGCAGCTTGGGGACGGGGGCCCAGTACTTC.

The V and J genes are TRBV11-2 and TRBJ2-1, with 13 positions matching TRBD2. Trimming cost V 4 bases and J 9 bases; bases outside gene matches: 6. The germline gives CDR1 SGHAT, CDR2 FQNNGV. The CDR3 has 15 amino acids. CDR3 amino acids: CASSSLAGGPGEQFF. The CDR3 DNA follows: TGTGCCAGCAGCTCACTAGCGGGAGGGCCAGGTGAGCAGTTCTTC.

This rearrangement joins TRBV28 to TRBJ2-7, with 9 bases fitting TRBD2. J was trimmed by 3 bases and V by 7 bases; bases with no gene match: 13. Germline V lookup: CDR1 MDHEN, CDR2 SYDVKM. The CDR3 loop spans 16 amino acids. The CDR3 protein is CASNSEGGAGGYEQYF. The DNA for the CDR3 is TGTGCCAGCAACTCAGAGGGAGGAGCGGGAGGCTACGAGCAGTACTTC.

The rearrangement joins TRBV11-2 to TRBJ2-1; 12 bases are a match to TRBD2. Germline assignment: CDR1 SGHAT and CDR2 FQNNGV. Trimming at V came to 5 bases and at J to 7 bases, leaving 6 bases not matched to a gene. CDR3 size: 15 residues. In DNA, the CDR3 is TGTGCCAGCAGCCCTAGCGGGAGGGCGAAAAATGAGCAGTTCTTC. Amino acid sequence: CASSPSGRAKNEQFF.

The rearrangement uses TRBV9 and TRBJ2-7; the D gene is possibly TRBD1 (6 bases). CDR1 and CDR2 (germline): SGDLS, YYNGEE. The CDR3 has 14 residues. The ends were cut back, 3 bases at V and 4 bases at J, with 14 bases in the middle. CDR3 in amino acids: CASSGGQLFYEQYF. The DNA of the CDR3 is TGTGCCAGCAGCGGCGGACAGCTTTTTTACGAGCAGTACTTC.

This chain uses TRBV6-1 with TRBJ1-1; no clear D gene. Germline V gene data show CDR1 as MNHNS and CDR2 as SASEGT. The CDR3 totals 14 residues. V was trimmed by 2 bases and J by 0 bases, leaving 7 bases between them. As DNA, the CDR3 is TGTGCCAGCAGTGAAAGCGCCATGAACACTGAAGCTTTCTTT. Translating gives CASSESAMNTEAFF.

This chain uses TRBV7-9 with TRBJ2-3, with D possibly being TRBD1 (5 bases). This CDR3 spans 15 amino acids. Looked up from germline, CDR1 is SEHNR and CDR2 is FQNEAQ (reference sequence). V dropped 1 base and J dropped 4 bases, with 12 bases sitting between them. CDR3 loop: CASSLDGRGADTQYF. The CDR3, as DNA: TGTGCCAGCAGCTTAGATGGTAGGGGCGCAGATACGCAGTATTTT.

V is TRBV29-1 and J is TRBJ1-5; D perhaps matches TRBD1 (5 bases). V was cut by 6 bases and J by 11 bases, with 14 bases left in between. This CDR3 has 11 residues. Germline CDR1 reads SQVTM; CDR2 reads ANQGSEA. This CDR3 is CSVRGGGAQHF. The CDR3 DNA is TGCAGCGTCAGAGGCGGGGGAGCCCAGCATTTT.

The chain is built from TRBV28 and TRBJ2-7; 13 bases are shared with TRBD2. Germline V CDR1 and CDR2: MDHEN, SYDVKM. The CDR3 contains 20 residues. With 3 bases clipped from V and 3 bases from J, the junction kept 17 bases outside the gene matches. CDR3 loop: CASSFPNPGTSGVQGYEQYF. The CDR3 DNA is TGTGCCAGCAGTTTCCCTAACCCCGGGACTAGCGGGGTCCAGGGCTACGAGCAGTACTTC. Complete variable domain (other parts from reference TRBV28 and TRBJ2-7): DVKVTQSSRYLVKRTGEKVFLECVQDMDHENMFWYRQDPGLGLRLIYFSYDVKMKEKGDIPEGYSVSREKKERFSLILESASTNQTSMYLCASSFPNPGTSGVQGYEQYFGPGTRLTVT.

A word on this clone: This CDR3 is also generated by other DNA sequences in the sample. The chain joins TRBV9 to TRBJ2-3; D is uncertain. Germline V CDR1 and CDR2: SGDLS, YYNGEE. The CDR3 has 13 residues. V lost 0 bases and J lost 5, with 7 bases in between. The CDR3 sequence is CASSVVSRDTQYF. Here the CDR3 DNA reads TGTGCCAGCAGCGTAGTGTCGAGAGATACGCAGTATTTT.

The chain couples TRBV27 to TRBJ2-3; possibly TRBD2 for D (5 bases). V shed 3 bases and J shed 8 bases, with 12 bases lying between them. The CDR3 spans 13 residues. Germline V gene lookup returns CDR1 MNHEY and CDR2 SMNVEV (reference sequence). The CDR3 sequence is CASSLVPRGTQYF. CDR3 in DNA: TGTGCCAGCAGTTTGGTCCCCCGGGGTACGCAGTATTTT.

The gene calls are TRBV5-1 and TRBJ1-1; TRBD1 is a possible D gene (6 bases). CDR3 length equals 16 residues. CDR1 and CDR2 (germline): SGHRS, YFSETQ. V lost 4 bases and J 3 bases, leaving 19 bases between the germline ends. DNA for the CDR3: TGCGCCAGCAGCCCCACCCCCAGGGGTTCGTACACTGAAGCTTTCTTT. This translates into CASSPTPRGSYTEAFF.

This chain joins TRBV9 and TRBJ2-5; 10 bases are shared with TRBD2. From germline, CDR1 is SGDLS and CDR2 YYNGEE. V trimming: 0 bases; J trimming: 3 bases; junction bases outside the gene matches: 5. The CDR3 loop spans 16 amino acids. In nucleotides, the CDR3 is TGTGCCAGCAGCGTAGGTCTAGCGGGAGTTGAAGAGACCCAGTACTTC. It translates to CASSVGLAGVEETQYF.

The chain combines TRBV28 with TRBJ1-4; the D is unclear. This CDR3 spans 15 amino acids. Germline lookup yields CDR1 MDHEN and CDR2 SYDVKM. V was pared by 6 bases and J by 5 bases, with 16 bases between. CDR3 nucleotides: TGTGCCAGCAGGTTAACCCTAAACAGCAATGAAAAACTGTTTTTT. Protein product: CASRLTLNSNEKLFF.

The CDR3: CASSFRHAYEQYF. The CDR3, as DNA: TGCGCCAGCAGCTTCAGACACGCCTACGAGCAGTACTTC. This chain connects TRBV5-1 to TRBJ2-7; D call uncertain. V was trimmed by 2 bases and J by 2 bases, leaving 8 bases between them. Germline values: CDR1 SGHRS, CDR2 YFSETQ. The CDR3 sequence is 13 residues long.

This chain joins TRBV7-2 and TRBJ2-3, with a weak D call TRBD1 (6 bases). This CDR3 has 14 residues. Germline V gives CDR1 SGHTA, CDR2 FQGNSA. Deletions cut 3 bases from V and 3 bases from J, with 10 bases between. Here the CDR3 DNA reads TGTGCCAGCAGCTTTGCAAGGGGGACAGATACGCAGTATTTT. This encodes CASSFARGTDTQYF.

The genes are TRBV28 and TRBJ2-7, with D tentatively TRBD2 (6 bases). The CDR3 length is 12 residues. Trimming removed 5 bases at V and 6 bases at J, with 11 bases between. CDR1 MDHEN and CDR2 SYDVKM come from the germline V gene. In nucleotides, the CDR3 is TGTGCCAGCAGTCCGGGACTCTTCGAGCAGTACTTC. Amino acid sequence: CASSPGLFEQYF.

The rearrangement joins TRBV5-6 to TRBJ2-7; 8 bases agree with TRBD2. The V gene's germline CDR1 is SGHDT and CDR2 YYEEEE. The length of the CDR3 is 13 residues. The J segment lost 4 bases and the V segment lost 4 bases, leaving 4 bases of the junction unmatched. The DNA of the CDR3 is TGTGCCAGCAGCCGGACTAGCCTTTACGAGCAGTACTTC. Translated: CASSRTSLYEQYF.

The chain has TRBV6-6 and TRBJ1-2; no clear D. V was cut by 1 base and J by 5 bases, with 11 bases left in between. The CDR3 has 14 amino acids. Per the germline V gene, CDR1 is MNHNY and CDR2 is SVGAGI (reference sequence). The CDR3 reads CASSYYESVYGYTF. DNA of the CDR3: TGTGCCAGCAGTTACTACGAGTCGGTTTATGGCTACACCTTC.

This chain links TRBV5-4 with TRBJ1-2; unclear D gene. Germline V CDR1 and CDR2: SGHNT, YYREEE (reference sequence). Trimming took 4 bases from V and 4 from J, leaving 11 bases between them. The CDR3 length is 13 residues. CDR3 sequence: CASSTEVAYGYTF. For the CDR3, the DNA is TGTGCCAGCAGCACCGAGGTAGCCTATGGCTACACCTTC. Supplemented by reference TRBV5-4 and TRBJ1-2, the full variable domain reads ETGVTQSPTHLIKTRGQQVTLRCSSQSGHNTVSWYQQALGQGPQFIFQYYREEENGRGNFPPRFSGLQFPNYSSELNVNALELDDSALYLCASSTEVAYGYTFGSGTRLTVV.

The J gene is TRBJ1-1, the V gene TRBV29-1; D call uncertain. Per the germline V gene, CDR1 is SQVTM and CDR2 is ANQGSEA. With 1 base removed from V and 6 bases from J, the gap between germline ends came to 15 bases. CDR3 size: 14 residues. CDR3 DNA: TGCAGCGTTGAAGTTGTACGCCGTAGCGCTGAAGCTTTCTTT. It codes for CSVEVVRRSAEAFF.

V and J are TRBV5-1 and TRBJ2-3, with D uncertain. The germline V gene encodes CDR1 SGHRS and CDR2 YFSETQ. The CDR3 has 16 amino acids. The V end lost 1 base, the J end lost 1 base, and 13 bases lay between the germline ends. The CDR3 loop is CASSLRGVGGTDTQYF. CDR3 nucleotides: TGCGCCAGCAGCTTGCGCGGCGTTGGCGGCACAGATACGCAGTATTTT.

The chain carries TRBV7-3 and TRBJ2-1; 7 bases are a match to TRBD2. The germline V gene has CDR1 SGHTA and CDR2 FQGTGA. The CDR3 contains 14 residues. J gave up 7 bases and V 1 base, and 4 bases lay outside the gene matches. The CDR3 DNA is TGTGCCAGCAGCTTAAGCGGGGGAGGTAATGAGCAGTTCTTC. Its protein is CASSLSGGGNEQFF.

V and J are TRBV19 and TRBJ2-7; D possibly corresponds to TRBD1 (6 bases). Trimming cost V 0 bases and J 3 bases, with 12 bases left between them. The CDR3 length is 15 residues. Germline V gene data show CDR1 as LNHDA and CDR2 as SQIVND (reference sequence). For the CDR3, the DNA is TGTGCCAGTAGTATAGATTTACAGGGCTACTACGAGCAGTACTTC. Its translation: CASSIDLQGYYEQYF.

This sequence joins TRBV7-9 and TRBJ1-5; TRBD1 matches at 9 bases. Germline CDR1 reads SEHNR; CDR2 reads FQNEAQ (reference sequence). V was clipped by 4 bases and J by 2 bases; unmatched bases: 6. The CDR3 covers 16 residues. The CDR3 DNA reads TGTGCCAGCAGCTCCCAGCGGACAGGGGGCAATCAGCCCCAGCATTTT. Its protein product is CASSSQRTGGNQPQHF. Full variable domain (outside the CDR3, taken from reference TRBV7-9 and TRBJ1-5): DTGVSQNPRHKITKRGQNVTFRCDPISEHNRLYWYRQTLGQGPEFLTYFQNEAQLEKSRLLSDRFSAERPKGSFSTLEIQRTEQGDSAMYLCASSSQRTGGNQPQHFGDGTRLSIL.